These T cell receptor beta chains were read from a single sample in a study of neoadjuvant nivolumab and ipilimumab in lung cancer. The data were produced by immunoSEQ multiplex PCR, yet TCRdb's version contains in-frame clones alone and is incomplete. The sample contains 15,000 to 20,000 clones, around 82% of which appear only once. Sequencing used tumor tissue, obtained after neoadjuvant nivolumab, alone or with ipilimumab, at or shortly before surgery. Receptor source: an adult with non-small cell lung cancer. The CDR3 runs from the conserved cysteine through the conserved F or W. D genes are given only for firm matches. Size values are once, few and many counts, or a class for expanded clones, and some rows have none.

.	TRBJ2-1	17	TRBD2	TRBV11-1	CASSSRTSGRGYNEQFF	TGTGCCAGCAGCTCGCGGACTAGCGGGAGAGGTTACAATGAGCAGTTCTTC
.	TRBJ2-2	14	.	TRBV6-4	CASKVALNTGELFF	TGTGCCAGCAAAGTCGCACTTAACACCGGGGAGCTGTTTTTT
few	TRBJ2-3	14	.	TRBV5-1	CASGVGRVTDTQYF	TGCGCCAGCGGTGTAGGCAGGGTCACAGATACGCAGTATTTT
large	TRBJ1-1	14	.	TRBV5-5	CASSLQRMNTEAFF	TGTGCCAGCAGCTTGCAGCGTATGAACACTGAAGCTTTCTTT
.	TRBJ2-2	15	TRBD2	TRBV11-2	CASTQFSGSTGELFF	TGTGCCAGCACCCAATTTAGCGGGAGTACCGGGGAGCTGTTTTTT
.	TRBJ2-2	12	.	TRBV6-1	CATSTNTGELFF	TGTGCCACTTCCACCAACACCGGGGAGCTGTTTTTT
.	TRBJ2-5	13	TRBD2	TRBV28	CASSSTSPETQYF	TGTGCCAGCAGTTCGACTAGCCCAGAGACCCAGTACTTC
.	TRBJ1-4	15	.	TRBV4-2	CASSQDGTRAEKLFF	TGTGCCAGCAGCCAAGATGGCACAAGGGCGGAAAAACTGTTTTTT
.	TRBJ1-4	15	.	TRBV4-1	CASSQVPGSREKLFF	TGCGCCAGCAGCCAAGTTCCGGGGAGTCGGGAAAAACTGTTTTTT
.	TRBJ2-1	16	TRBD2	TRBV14	CASSHLSGRPGNEQFF	TGTGCCAGCAGCCACCTTAGCGGGAGGCCCGGGAATGAGCAGTTCTTC
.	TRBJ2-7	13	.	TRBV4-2	CASSPLAGDEQYF	TGTGCCAGCAGCCCCCTTGCGGGTGACGAGCAGTACTTC
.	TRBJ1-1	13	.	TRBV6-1	CASILGAVTEAFF	TGTGCCAGCATATTGGGGGCAGTTACTGAAGCTTTCTTT
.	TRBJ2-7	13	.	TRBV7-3	CASSLFATYEQYF	TGTGCCAGCAGCTTATTTGCCACCTACGAGCAGTACTTC
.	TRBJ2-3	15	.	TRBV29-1	CSVEGALVRTDTQYF	TGCAGCGTGGAGGGGGCGTTAGTCCGCACAGATACGCAGTATTTT
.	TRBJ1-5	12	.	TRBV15	CATSGGNQPQHF	TGTGCCACCTCGGGGGGTAATCAGCCCCAGCATTTT
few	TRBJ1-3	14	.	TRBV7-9	CASSPGVSGNTIYF	TGTGCCAGCAGCCCCGGCGTCTCTGGAAACACCATATATTTT
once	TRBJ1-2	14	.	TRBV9	CASSVATANYGYTF	TGTGCCAGCAGCGTAGCAACGGCTAACTATGGCTACACCTTC
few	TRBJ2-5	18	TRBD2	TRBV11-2	CASSLDLGTSGRGETQYF	TGTGCCAGCAGCTTAGATCTCGGGACTAGCGGGAGGGGAGAGACCCAGTACTTC
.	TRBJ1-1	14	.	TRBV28	CASSLFRGGTEAFF	TGTGCCAGCAGTTTATTCCGTGGGGGGACTGAAGCTTTCTTT
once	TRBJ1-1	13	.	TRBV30	CAWTGRLNTEAFF	TGTGCCTGGACAGGACGGTTGAACACTGAAGCTTTCTTT
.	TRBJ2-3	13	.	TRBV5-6	CASKTWAGDTQYF	TGTGCCAGCAAGACTTGGGCGGGAGATACGCAGTATTTT
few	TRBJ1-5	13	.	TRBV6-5	CASSSTGSPSQHF	TGTGCCAGCAGCAGTACAGGGTCCCCGTCCCAGCATTTT
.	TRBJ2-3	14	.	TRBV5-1	CASSSGLFTDTQYF	TGCGCCAGCAGCTCTGGACTTTTCACAGATACGCAGTATTTT
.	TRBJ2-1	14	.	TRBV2	CASSDPIIYNEQFF	TGTGCCAGCAGTGACCCGATCATATACAATGAGCAGTTCTTC
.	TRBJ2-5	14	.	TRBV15	CATSGGGQLETQYF	TGTGCCACCAGCGGTGGGGGACAACTTGAGACCCAGTACTTC
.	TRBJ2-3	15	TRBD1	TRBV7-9	CASSKTGASTDTQYF	TGTGCCAGCAGCAAGACAGGGGCTAGCACAGATACGCAGTATTTT
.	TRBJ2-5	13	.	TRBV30	CACTGRTQETQYF	TGTGCCTGCACGGGACGGACACAAGAGACCCAGTACTTC
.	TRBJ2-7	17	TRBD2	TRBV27	CASSLSGLAGARDEQYF	TGTGCCAGCAGTTTATCGGGACTAGCGGGAGCTCGCGACGAGCAGTACTTC
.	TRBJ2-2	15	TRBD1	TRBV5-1	CASSPDGRGTGELFF	TGCGCCAGCAGCCCGGACGGCAGGGGGACCGGGGAGCTGTTTTTT
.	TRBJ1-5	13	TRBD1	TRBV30	CAWGQGGNQPQHF	TGTGCCTGGGGACAGGGGGGCAATCAGCCCCAGCATTTT
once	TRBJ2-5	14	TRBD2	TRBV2	CASRRTRTKETQYF	TGTGCCAGCAGAAGGACTAGAACGAAAGAGACCCAGTACTTC
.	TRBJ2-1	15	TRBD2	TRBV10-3	CAISPGTSGRNEQFF	TGTGCCATCAGCCCCGGGACTAGCGGGAGGAATGAGCAGTTCTTC
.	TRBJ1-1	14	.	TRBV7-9	CASSLGPMSTEAFF	TGTGCCAGCAGCCTAGGGCCCATGAGCACTGAAGCTTTCTTT
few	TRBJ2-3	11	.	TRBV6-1	CASDRTDTQYF	TGTGCCAGCGACAGAACAGATACGCAGTATTTT
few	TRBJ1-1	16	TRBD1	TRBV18	CASASGTGGRSTEAFF	TGTGCCAGCGCCTCCGGGACAGGGGGCCGAAGCACTGAAGCTTTCTTT
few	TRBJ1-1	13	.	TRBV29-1	CSVDPKGFTEAFF	TGCAGCGTTGACCCCAAGGGGTTCACTGAAGCTTTCTTT
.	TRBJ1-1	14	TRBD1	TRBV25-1	CASSARQGDTEAFF	TGTGCCAGCAGTGCCCGACAGGGGGACACTGAAGCTTTCTTT
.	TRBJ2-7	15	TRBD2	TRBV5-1	CASSQDSTEAGTRNF	TGCGCCAGCAGCCAGGACTCGACAGAAGCCGGGACTAGAAACTTC
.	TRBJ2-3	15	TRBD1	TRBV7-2	CASSSWTGGSDTQYF	TGTGCCAGCAGCTCCTGGACAGGGGGCTCGGATACGCAGTATTTT
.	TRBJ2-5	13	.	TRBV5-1	CASTLASKETQYF	TGCGCCAGCACTTTAGCGAGCAAAGAGACCCAGTACTTC
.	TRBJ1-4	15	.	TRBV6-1	CASSDAGGVGEKLFF	TGTGCCAGCTCCGACGCCGGGGGGGTCGGTGAAAAACTGTTTTTT
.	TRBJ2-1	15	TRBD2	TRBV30	CASPGLAGGVGEQFF	TGTGCCTCGCCGGGACTAGCGGGAGGAGTGGGTGAGCAGTTCTTC
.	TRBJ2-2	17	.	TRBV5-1	CASSLSRPGGNTGELFF	TGCGCCAGCAGCTTGAGTCGCCCTGGGGGGAACACCGGGGAGCTGTTTTTT
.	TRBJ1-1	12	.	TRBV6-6	CATQWGVTEAFF	TGTGCCACCCAGTGGGGGGTCACTGAAGCTTTCTTT
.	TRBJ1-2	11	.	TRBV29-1	CSVRSNYGYTF	TGCAGCGTTCGGTCTAACTATGGCTACACCTTC
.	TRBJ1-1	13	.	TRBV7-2	CASSYRANTEAFF	TGTGCCAGCAGCTACAGGGCGAACACTGAAGCTTTCTTT
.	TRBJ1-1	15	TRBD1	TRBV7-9	CASSLGQGARTEAFF	TGTGCCAGCAGCTTAGGACAGGGGGCGAGGACTGAAGCTTTCTTT